Each of the 15 T cell receptor beta chains below was sequenced from the same sample in a study of blood T cells in healthy people across ages (dated by TCRdb to about 2015). Library preparation used 5' RACE. Sequencing relied on an Illumina HiSeq 2500. A second PCR of about 6 to 11 cycles was run with a J-beta primer mix and a sample-barcoded 5' primer. The public reads were reprocessed in TCRdb via fastp at Q25 and MiXCR, keeping in-frame beta chains. When rows share a CDR3 protein, they turn into one entry using the most common DNA and genes. Present in this sample are some 1.5 million distinct CDR3 sequences, 28% of which were seen just once. The ten largest clones represent over 7% of the sample. Sequenced input: blood. The receptors derive from a woman aged 25-40 years in good health.

There are a few counts of this clonotype. The chain employs TRBV9 and TRBJ2-1; D is perhaps TRBD2 (5 bases). Germline values: CDR1 SGDLS, CDR2 YYNGEE. Trimming took off 5 bases at V and 8 bases at J, with 14 bases between the two ends. The length of the CDR3 is 13 residues. CDR3 sequence reads: CASSKWAEDEQFF. In nucleotides, the CDR3 is TGTGCCAGCAGTAAGTGGGCGGAGGATGAGCAGTTCTTC. Based on the CDR3 plus reference TRBV9 and TRBJ2-1, the full variable domain is DSGVTQTPKHLITATGQRVTLRCSPRSGDLSVYWYQQSLDQGLQFLIQYYNGEERAKGNILERFSAQQFPDLHSELNLSSLELGDSALYFCASSKWAEDEQFFGPGTRLTVL.

This clonotype was observed a handful of times. The rearrangement uses TRBV7-2 and TRBJ2-5; D not resolved. The germline V and J ends were trimmed by 0 bases and 5 bases, with 13 bases remaining between them. This CDR3 has 15 amino acids. CDR1 and CDR2 from the germline V gene are SGHTA and FQGNSA. The CDR3 sequence: CASSLAQITRETQYF. CDR3 DNA: TGTGCCAGCAGCTTAGCGCAGATTACCAGGGAGACCCAGTACTTC.

This clonotype came up many times. The chain recombines TRBV6-5 with TRBJ2-7; no clear D gene. The CDR3 contains 15 residues. V was clipped by 6 bases and J by 2 bases, with 17 bases between them. CDR1 and CDR2 (germline): MNHEY, SVGAGI. The CDR3 sequence is CASSRSTAYTYEQYF. The CDR3, as DNA: TGTGCCAGCAGCAGATCGACTGCTTACACCTACGAGCAGTACTTC.

The chain couples TRBV12-3 or TRBV12-4 to TRBJ2-2; D call uncertain. The CDR3 has 15 residues. V was cut by 8 bases and J by 9 bases, with 22 bases left in between. The CDR3 sequence is CASALSAEVPRELFF. CDR3 DNA: TGTGCCAGCGCCCTGTCAGCCGAGGTCCCCCGGGAGCTGTTTTTT.

This clonotype was seen a handful of times. This chain joins TRBV7-8 and TRBJ2-1; no firm D call. CDR1 SGHVS and CDR2 FQNEAQ come from the germline V gene. V lost 1 base, J lost 8 bases, and 12 bases lay in between. This CDR3 is 14 amino acids long. The CDR3 bases are TGTGCCAGCAGCTTAGTAGGAAGTTGGGATGAGCAGTTCTTC. Its translation is CASSLVGSWDEQFF.

This clonotype was counted a few times. The V and J genes are TRBV6-5 and TRBJ2-1, with a possible D match to TRBD2 (5 bases). The V and J ends lost 7 bases and 9 bases respectively, with 16 bases between them. Looked up from germline, CDR1 is MNHEY and CDR2 is SVGAGI. This CDR3 comprises 13 residues. The CDR3 sequence: CASKKLGFGEQFF. DNA for the CDR3: TGTGCCAGCAAGAAACTAGGTTTTGGTGAGCAGTTCTTC.

This clonotype was seen ten or more times. CDR3 in amino acids: CSARLPSRTQYF. The CDR3 DNA follows: TGCAGTGCTAGACTACCCTCCCGGACCCAGTACTTC. This rearrangement joins TRBV20-1 to TRBJ2-5; D unresolved. This CDR3 has 12 amino acids. The V end lost 2 bases, the J end lost 7 bases, and 11 bases lay between the germline ends. Germline V gene sequence: CDR1 DFQATT, CDR2 SNEGSKA (reference sequence).

The V and J genes are TRBV6-5 and TRBJ1-2; D unclear. The germline V and J ends were trimmed by 5 bases and 4 bases, with 14 bases remaining between them. Germline V CDR1 and CDR2: MNHEY, SVGAGI. This CDR3 region has 14 residues. CDR3 residues: CASSPRTDFYGYTF. In DNA, the CDR3 is TGTGCCAGCAGTCCACGTACAGACTTCTATGGCTACACCTTC.

This clonotype was seen only a few times. The chain employs TRBV6-2 or TRBV6-3 and TRBJ1-1; D is possibly TRBD1 (6 bases). The CDR3 loop spans 19 amino acids. Trimming removed 7 bases from V and 1 base from J, with 28 bases in between. Germline V CDR1 and CDR2: MNHEY, SVGEGT. For the CDR3, the DNA is TGTGCCAGCAATTGGGGGAGTTGGGCCCCTCGGGACAAGAACACTGAAGCTTTCTTT. Translated, it gives CASNWGSWAPRDKNTEAFF.

The sample holds a few counts of this clonotype. CDR3 sequence reads: CASSSTGGEGDTQYF. In DNA, the CDR3 is TGCGCCAGCAGCTCTACAGGGGGCGAAGGAGATACGCAGTATTTT. The rearrangement joins TRBV5-1 to TRBJ2-3, with TRBD1 matching over 9 bases. Germline V gene lookup returns CDR1 SGHRS and CDR2 YFSETQ. The CDR3 length is 15 residues. With V trimmed by 3 bases and J by 5 bases, 7 bases remained unmatched.

The chain uses TRBV12-5 and TRBJ2-7; 12 bases agree with TRBD2. There are 21 residues in the CDR3. The junction had 20 bases not matched to a gene; V was cut back by 4 bases and J by 1 base. Germline loops: CDR1 LGHNT, CDR2 FRNRAP. Here the CDR3 reads CASGSDLSRDLLAGGSYEQYF. Here the CDR3 DNA reads TGTGCTAGTGGTTCGGACCTGAGCAGGGATTTACTAGCGGGAGGATCCTACGAGCAGTACTTC.

This chain connects TRBV7-3 to TRBJ2-2; 7 bases are a match to TRBD2. Germline CDR1 is SGHTA and CDR2 is FQGTGA. This CDR3 has 17 amino acids. V lost 1 base, J lost 6 bases, and 11 bases stayed unmatched. CDR3 coding DNA: TGTGCCAGCAGCTTAAAATCGGGACTAACCCTCGCCGGGGAGCTGTTTTTT. Its translation is CASSLKSGLTLAGELFF.

This clonotype was counted a few times. The rearrangement uses TRBV5-5 and TRBJ2-4, with D possibly being TRBD2 (6 bases). Trimming took 0 bases from V and 1 from J, leaving 17 bases between them. The CDR3 loop spans 18 amino acids. In germline, CDR1 is SGHKS, CDR2 YYEKEE (reference sequence). This CDR3 reads CASSLGNSWAGAKNIQYF. The CDR3 DNA sequence: TGTGCCAGCAGCTTGGGCAATTCTTGGGCGGGGGCCAAAAACATTCAGTACTTC.

J is TRBJ1-6 and V is TRBV5-1, with D possibly being TRBD1 (5 bases). The CDR3 runs to 16 residues. Trimming removed 2 bases at V and 7 bases at J, with 16 bases between. Looked up from germline, CDR1 is SGHRS and CDR2 is YFSETQ. CDR3 sequence (DNA): TGCGCCAGCAGCTTCGGTGACAGTGCCGGGAATTCACCCCTCCACTTT. Translated: CASSFGDSAGNSPLHF.

This clonotype was seen only a few times. The chain uses TRBV29-1 and TRBJ2-5; no definite D call. Per the germline V gene, CDR1 is SQVTM and CDR2 is ANQGSEA. CDR3 length: 11 amino acids. The germline V and J ends were trimmed by 5 bases and 4 bases, with 8 bases remaining between them. The CDR3 bases are TGCAGCGTTTCTAGAGGAGAGACCCAGTACTTC. Translating gives CSVSRGETQYF.